Detailed here is one T cell receptor (beta chain). Its antigen is undetermined. Sequencing used immunoSEQ multiplex PCR; TCRdb keeps in-frame clones, though not all of them. The sample carries about 110,000 clones, 88% recorded once. This sample is drawn from a study of cytomegalovirus exposure and HLA in healthy donors. In the study overall: The roughly 700 first-cohort repertoires shared a platform with the approximately 110 validation repertoires, as reported in a later analysis. Study-wide results and caveats: The study labeled 180 or so TCR beta chains cytomegalovirus-associated.

CDR3 size: 14 residues. The chain joins TRBV21-1 to TRBJ1-4; TRBD1, as called in the table, went unchecked against the DNA. TRBV21-1 is annotated as a pseudogene. The TCR sequence derives from a woman aged 18-30 years in good health and CMV-seropositive. The source material was PBMCs. The CDR3 region has the DNA TGTGCCAGCACCAGACATGTTCGACGCGAAAAACTGTTTTTT. It is translated as CASTRHVRREKLFF.